This section outlines one T cell receptor (beta chain) sequence together with its context. The germline V gene encodes CDR1 MNHEY and CDR2 SMNVEV (reference sequence). The CDR3 totals 11 residues. V gave up 6 bases and J gave up 7 bases; unmatched junction bases: 3. The data belong to a study of blood T cell repertoires in COVID-19. On the study more broadly: Sources were T cells, B-cell-depleted T cells, or PBMCs; the material itself was cDNA or gDNA.

The assay was immunoSEQ multiplex PCR, and TCRdb's table has in-frame clones only and misses some. The table has 150,000 to 200,000 clones, 60% to 80% seen once. Sequenced: peripheral blood. The receptor comes from a woman in her seventies with acute or convalescent COVID-19. The chain is built from TRBV27 and TRBJ2-7; 7 nucleotides align to TRBD1. CDR3 loop: CASSLQGEQYF. CDR3 sequence (DNA): TGTGCCAGCAGCTTACAGGGGGAGCAGTACTTC.